The 9 T cell receptor beta chains given below trace back to one sample, sequenced in a study of T cell responses to AZD1222 COVID-19 vaccine (dated by TCRdb to 2020 to 2022). What the time point label conveys for this sample: about 28 days (+/-7) after the second vaccine dose. Libraries were prepared through the immunoSEQ multiplex PCR assay. What TCRdb holds here is the immuneACCESS table cut down to in-frame rearrangements. Part of the clones is not present; checked against another copy, under half of the missing clones reflect an unresolved V gene, and the others are unexplained. Recorded for this sample are around 64,000 clones; roughly four fifths of them occurred a single time. The ten top clones hold under 8% of the sample. Sequencing was performed on peripheral blood, taken 28 days after the second AZD1222 dose. These receptors came from an adult who received the AZD1222 COVID-19 vaccine.

The chain recombines TRBV2 with TRBJ2-1; D may be TRBD2 (6 bases). V was trimmed by 8 bases and J by 6 bases, leaving 17 bases between them. Germline V gives CDR1 SNHLY, CDR2 FYNNEI. This CDR3 has 14 amino acids. In DNA, the CDR3 is TGTGCCAGCGGAGGGACCGCCCTTCTCAATGAGCAGTTCTTC. Residues: CASGGTALLNEQFF.

V is TRBV5-6 and J is TRBJ1-2; D is possibly TRBD1 (5 bases). Trimming stripped 4 bases from V and 4 bases from J, with 11 bases between. CDR1 is SGHDT and CDR2 is YYEEEE in the germline V gene. CDR3 length equals 13 residues. CDR3 in DNA: TGTGCCAGCAGCCTATGGGGACTCTATGGCTACACCTTC. Translation: CASSLWGLYGYTF.

This chain joins TRBV25-1 and TRBJ2-7, with TRBD2 identical over 7 bases. From germline, CDR1 is MGHDK and CDR2 SYGVNS. This CDR3 is 13 amino acids long. Trimming took 6 bases from V and 5 from J; bases not matched to a gene: 7. The CDR3 region has the DNA TGTGCCAGCAGCAACCTGGGGGGGAACGAGCAGTACTTC. This sequence encodes CASSNLGGNEQYF.

The chain carries TRBV3-1 (or the pseudogene TRBV3-2) and TRBJ2-4, with 11 bases fitting TRBD2. The germline CDR1 and CDR2 sequences are LGHDT and YNNKEL (reference sequence). The CDR3 covers 14 residues. The V gene end was trimmed by 7 bases and the J gene end by 6 bases; junction bases not matched to a gene: 5. The CDR3 nucleotides read TGTGCCAGCAATGATCTAGCGGGGGGAAACATTCAGTACTTC. Translation: CASNDLAGGNIQYF.

The chain carries TRBV28 and TRBJ1-5; 7 positions agree with TRBD1. The length of the CDR3 is 14 residues. Germline trimming cut 6 bases from V and 2 bases from J; bases unmatched to any gene: 4. Germline V gene data show CDR1 as MDHEN and CDR2 as SYDVKM. The CDR3 is CASRNRGGNQPQHF. The CDR3 DNA reads TGTGCCAGCAGGAACAGGGGCGGCAATCAGCCCCAGCATTTT.

The chain couples TRBV19 to TRBJ2-3; tentatively, D is TRBD2 (7 bases). Trimming removed 0 bases at V and 2 bases at J, with 15 bases between. This CDR3 spans 17 amino acids. From germline, CDR1 is LNHDA and CDR2 SQIVND (reference sequence). CDR3 nucleotide sequence: TGTGCCAGTAGTATAGATGTGCGGGGGCCAAACACAGATACGCAGTATTTT. The encoded protein is CASSIDVRGPNTDTQYF.

The rearrangement uses TRBV30 and TRBJ2-7; 9 bases agree with TRBD1. The V gene's germline CDR1 is GTSNPN and CDR2 SVGIG (reference sequence). The CDR3 is 13 amino acids. The chain's CDR3 is CAASPGQGYEQYF. The CDR3 bases are TGTGCTGCCTCGCCGGGACAGGGTTACGAGCAGTACTTC.

This clone was detected only once. The chain links TRBV3-1 (or the pseudogene TRBV3-2) to TRBJ1-1; 8 bases agree with TRBD1. Trimming cost V 4 bases and J 3 bases; bases outside gene matches: 7. Germline CDR1 is LGHDT and CDR2 is YNNKEL (reference sequence). The CDR3 contains 15 residues. The CDR3 sequence: CASSRPGGGDTEAFF. As DNA, the CDR3 is TGTGCCAGCAGCCGACCAGGGGGCGGTGACACTGAAGCTTTCTTT.

The CDR3 reads CATVPFWSQDYEQYF. The CDR3 region has the DNA TGTGCCACGGTACCTTTCTGGAGTCAAGACTACGAGCAGTACTTC. The chain has TRBV28 and TRBJ2-7, with D hard to call. The CDR3 length is 15 residues. CDR1 is MDHEN, CDR2 SYDVKM, per germline. V dropped 10 bases and J dropped 3 bases, with 22 bases sitting between them.